Below, 19 T cell receptor beta chains from the same sample are listed, as sequenced in a study of T cell clonality in common variable immunodeficiency. TCRdb's table, derived via immunoSEQ multiplex PCR, lists solely in-frame clones and lacks some. The sample holds some 45,000 clones, and no clone turns up only once. Sequenced sample: peripheral blood mononuclear cells. These receptor sequences come from a person between 18 and 75 years old in good health.

Concerning this clone: With the read ending 3 residues before the CDR3 end, the germline J gene is used to fill in that end. The chain recombines TRBV6-2 or TRBV6-3 with TRBJ1-2; 7 nucleotides agree with TRBD1. The CDR3 spans 17 residues. Germline CDR1 and CDR2: MNHEY and SVGEGT. The covered CDR3 bases are TGTGCCAGCAGTTACTCGATCAGGGGGAGCGACTACTACGAC. Its protein product is CASSYSIRGSDYYD. The whole CDR3 is CASSYSIRGSDYYDYTF.

This clone was seen at least ten times. From the germline J gene comes the end of the CDR3, since the read stops 3 residues before it. V gene TRBV7-2 combines with J gene TRBJ2-2, with D unclear. From germline, CDR1 is SGHTA and CDR2 FQGNSA. Between the trimmed V and J ends, which lost 5 bases and 6 bases, there was a span of 10 bases. The CDR3 has 13 amino acids. The sequenced CDR3 bases are TGTGCCAGCAGCCCGCGCCAGGCCGGGGAG. It specifies CASSPRQAGE. The whole CDR3 protein reads CASSPRQAGELFF.

This clone was detected many times. Coverage ceases 3 residues before the CDR3 finishes, and the germline J gene fills in the end. The chain recombines TRBV5-6 with TRBJ1-2; TRBD1 aligns across 8 bases. Trimming removed 3 bases from V and 3 bases from J; junction bases left unmatched: 7. The CDR3 is made up of 15 amino acids. Germline V gene sequence: CDR1 SGHDT, CDR2 YYEEEE. The CDR3 loop is CASSYWDRWDYGYTF. Incomplete CDR3 DNA: TGTGCCAGCAGCTATTGGGACAGGTGGGACTATGGC. Full variable domain (remainder filled in from reference TRBV5-6 and TRBJ1-2): DAGVTQSPTHLIKTRGQQVTLRCSPKSGHDTVSWYQQALGQGPQFIFQYYEEEERQRGNFPDRFSGHQFPNYSSELNVNALLLGDSALYLCASSYWDRWDYGYTFGSGTRLTVV.

This clone was counted at least ten times. The CDR3 end lies 3 residues beyond the end of the read and is filled in from the germline J gene. V gene TRBV28 combines with J gene TRBJ1-5; the D gene is possibly TRBD1 (6 bases). With 7 bases removed from V and 9 bases from J, the gap between germline ends came to 16 bases. CDR3 length: 13 residues. The V gene's germline CDR1 is MDHEN and CDR2 SYDVKM. This CDR3 is CASTGTLGPPQHF. The covered CDR3 bases are TGTGCCAGCACTGGGACACTCGGCCCGCCC.

This clone came up many times. The CDR3 end is not reached by the read, which stops 3 residues before it; the germline J gene fills it in. This chain joins TRBV5-8 and TRBJ2-2, with D possibly TRBD2 on 5 matching bases. The length of the CDR3 is 13 residues. Germline V gene lookup returns CDR1 SGHTS and CDR2 YDEGEE. Deletions cut 4 bases from V and 7 bases from J, with 11 bases between. CDR3 DNA (partial): TGTGCCAGCAGCGACGGACTGAGCGGGGAG. It is translated as CASSDGLSGE. The entire CDR3 protein is CASSDGLSGELFF.

This clone was observed at least ten times. Read sequence stops 3 residues before the CDR3 end, and the germline J gene provides the missing end. The chain is built from TRBV5-1 and TRBJ2-3; TRBD2 aligns across 8 bases. Germline trimming cut 3 bases from V and 3 bases from J; bases unmatched to any gene: 21. Germline CDR1 and CDR2: SGHRS and YFSETQ. This CDR3 has 20 amino acids. The part of the CDR3 DNA that was read is TGCGCCAGCAGCTCCCCTGAGCGGGGGCGCTTTGGGCTAAGGACAGATACG. This encodes CASSSPERGRFGLRTDT. The entire CDR3 protein reads CASSSPERGRFGLRTDTQYF.

This clone was counted many times. The read terminates 3 residues before the CDR3 end, so the remaining end is supplied by the germline J gene. This chain uses TRBV5-4 with TRBJ1-2; D may be TRBD1 (5 bases). Germline lookup yields CDR1 SGHNT and CDR2 YYREEE (reference sequence). V was cut by 0 bases and J by 7 bases, with 7 bases left in between. This CDR3 has 12 residues. The CDR3 bases that were read are TGTGCCAGCAGCTTGGAAGGGGTTGGC. Amino acid sequence: CASSLEGVG. The entire CDR3 protein is CASSLEGVGYTF.

This clone has only a few counts. The read stops 3 residues short of the end of the CDR3; the missing end is completed from the germline J gene. The genes are TRBV10-3 and TRBJ2-1, with 9 bases aligning to TRBD1. Per germline, CDR1 ENHRY and CDR2 SYGVKD. This CDR3 contains 15 residues. Germline trimming cut 4 bases from V and 7 bases from J; bases unmatched to any gene: 8. CDR3 DNA (partial): TGTGCCATCAGTGTAGGGACAGGGCGGGGGAATGAG. Translation gives CAISVGTGRGNE. The full CDR3 reads CAISVGTGRGNEQFF.

This clone was seen at least ten times. The CDR3 end is not reached by the read, which stops 3 residues before it; the germline J gene fills it in. The chain combines TRBV13 with TRBJ2-1, with 7 bases aligning to TRBD2. Unmatched junction bases numbered 11, after V lost 9 bases and J lost 3 bases. Germline V CDR1 and CDR2: PRHDT, FYEKMQ (reference sequence). The CDR3 totals 15 residues. The CDR3 sequence: CASGGGIGFYNEQFF. CDR3 DNA (partial): TGTGCCAGTGGGGGGGGGATCGGTTTCTACAATGAG.

There are many counts of this clone. From the germline J gene comes the end of the CDR3, since the read stops 3 residues before it. The chain is built from TRBV5-1 and TRBJ1-1; D is ambiguous. The CDR3 has 11 amino acids. Germline values: CDR1 SGHRS, CDR2 YFSETQ. Incomplete CDR3 DNA: TGCGCCAGCAGCTTGGGTCCGGTG. It yields the protein CASSLGPV. The complete CDR3 sequence is CASSLGPVAFF. Filled out from reference TRBV5-1 and TRBJ1-1, the complete variable domain reads KAGVTQTPRYLIKTRGQQVTLSCSPISGHRSVSWYQQTPGQGLQFLFEYFSETQRNKGNFPGRFSGRQFSNSRSEMNVSTLELGDSALYLCASSLGPVAFFGQGTRLTVV.

This clone showed up many times. The read halts 3 residues ahead of the CDR3 end, with the missing end drawn from the germline J gene. The rearrangement uses TRBV20-1 and TRBJ2-5; 7 nucleotides align to TRBD1. The V and J ends lost 5 bases and 3 bases, in that order; junction bases with no gene match: 9. Germline V gene data show CDR1 as DFQATT and CDR2 as SNEGSKA (reference sequence). The CDR3 loop spans 14 amino acids. The CDR3 bases that were read are TGCAGTGCTCGTAAGGGACAGACTAAAGAGACC. Translation: CSARKGQTKET. The full CDR3 sequence reads CSARKGQTKETQYF.

This clone was detected ten times or more. The sequence runs out 3 residues before the end of the CDR3; the remainder is reconstructed from the germline J gene. This chain joins TRBV14 and TRBJ2-7, with D possibly being TRBD2 (5 bases). V was cut by 2 bases and J by 6 bases, with 11 bases left in between. The length of the CDR3 is 13 residues. Germline V CDR1 and CDR2: SGHDN, FVKESK. The part of the CDR3 DNA that was read is TGTGCCAGCAGCCAACTTCCGGGGATCGAG. This encodes CASSQLPGIE. The full CDR3 is CASSQLPGIEQYF.

In its sample, this clone was seen many times. The CDR3 is cut off 3 residues early in the read; its end comes from the germline J gene. The rearrangement uses TRBV7-2 and TRBJ2-1; 7 bases fit TRBD2. V trimming: 1 base; J trimming: 3 bases; junction bases outside the gene matches: 3. This CDR3 is 15 amino acids long. The V gene's germline CDR1 is SGHTA and CDR2 FQGNSA. CDR3 amino acids: CASSLGLADYNEQFF. The covered CDR3 bases are TGTGCCAGCAGCTTAGGGCTAGCGGACTACAATGAG.

Concerning this clone: Read coverage stops 3 residues before the CDR3 terminus; the germline J gene supplies the remainder. The chain combines TRBV19 with TRBJ2-4; 9 nucleotides match TRBD1. The CDR3 is made up of 13 amino acids. Germline values: CDR1 LNHDA, CDR2 SQIVND (reference sequence). CDR3 bases read: TGTGCCAGTAGTACACAGGGGGCTGGTGGT. It encodes CASSTQGAGG. The whole CDR3 sequence reads CASSTQGAGGQYF.

This clone was detected many times. The sequenced fragment ends 3 residues before the CDR3 boundary, so the rest is inferred from the germline J gene. V usage is TRBV11-2 and J usage is TRBJ1-5, with TRBD1 identical over 7 bases. The CDR3 totals 15 residues. V lost 5 bases and J lost 7; bases outside the gene matches: 11. Germline values: CDR1 SGHAT, CDR2 FQNNGV. CDR3 DNA, as far as it was read: TGTGCCAGCAGCCCATCGACAGGGACAGAGCAGCCC. Translation: CASSPSTGTEQP. The entire CDR3 protein reads CASSPSTGTEQPQHF.

This clone occurred a few times. The observed sequence ends 3 residues before the CDR3 terminus, with the missing tail filled in from the germline J gene. V usage is TRBV11-2 and J usage is TRBJ2-5; TRBD2 might be the D (7 bases). The length of the CDR3 is 15 residues. Between the trimmed V and J ends, which lost 4 bases and 5 bases, there was a span of 17 bases. Germline V gene lookup returns CDR1 SGHAT and CDR2 FQNNGV. CDR3 sequence reads: CASSSRGGGRETQYF. The DNA read from the CDR3 is TGTGCCAGCAGCTCTAGAGGGGGAGGGCGCGAGACC.

Many counts were recorded for this clone. The read ends 3 residues before the CDR3 terminus; that terminus is restored from the germline J gene. This chain uses TRBV7-2 with TRBJ2-3; 7 bases are a match to TRBD1. Germline V gene sequence: CDR1 SGHTA, CDR2 FQGNSA. The CDR3 runs to 15 residues. The CDR3 reads CASSSQTGVGETQYF. Partial CDR3 DNA: TGTGCCAGCAGCTCCCAAACAGGGGTCGGGGAGACG.

There are many counts of this clone. The read terminates 3 residues before the CDR3 end, so the remaining end is supplied by the germline J gene. This chain uses TRBV18 with TRBJ2-1, with D maybe TRBD1 (6 bases). This CDR3 is built from 15 residues. CDR1 and CDR2 (germline): KGHSH, LQKENI. V lost 3 bases, J lost 0 bases, and 9 bases lay in between. CDR3 region: CASSPGHGSYNEQFF. The CDR3 DNA, read in part, is TGTGCCAGCTCACCGGGACACGGCTCCTACAATGAG.

Comment on this clone: The CDR3 goes on 3 residues after the read ends, and that part is filled in from the germline J gene. This rearrangement joins TRBV11-3 to TRBJ2-1; 9 bases agree with TRBD1. V was pared by 5 bases and J by 8 bases, with 7 bases of the junction left unmatched. Germline assignment: CDR1 SGHNT and CDR2 YENEEA. This CDR3 is 14 amino acids long. The CDR3 DNA, read in part, is TGTGCCAGCAGCACCGGGACAGGGTCAGATGAG. Its protein is CASSTGTGSDE. The full CDR3 reads CASSTGTGSDEQFF.